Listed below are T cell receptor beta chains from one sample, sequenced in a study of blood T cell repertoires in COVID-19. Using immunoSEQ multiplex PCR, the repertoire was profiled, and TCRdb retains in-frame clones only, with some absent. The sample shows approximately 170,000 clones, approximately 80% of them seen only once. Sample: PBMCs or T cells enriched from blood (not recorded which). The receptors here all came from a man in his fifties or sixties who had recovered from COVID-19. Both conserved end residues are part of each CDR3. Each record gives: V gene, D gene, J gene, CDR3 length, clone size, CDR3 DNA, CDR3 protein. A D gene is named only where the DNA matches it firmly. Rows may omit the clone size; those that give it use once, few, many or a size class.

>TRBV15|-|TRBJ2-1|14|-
TGTGCCACCAGCAGTCGGACAGTCTACAATGAGCAGTTCTTC
CATSSRTVYNEQFF
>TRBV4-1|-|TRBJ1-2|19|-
TGCGCCAGCAGCCGAGCTATGACCTCCAGACTGTTAGCTAACTATGGCTACACCTTC
CASSRAMTSRLLANYGYTF
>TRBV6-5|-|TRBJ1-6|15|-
TGTGCCAGCAGTTACGGGAGCTCCTATAATTCACCCCTCCACTTT
CASSYGSSYNSPLHF
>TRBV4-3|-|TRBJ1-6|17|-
TGCGCCAGCAGCCAAGCCGGGACAATTCTCCCTAATTCACCCCTCCACTTT
CASSQAGTILPNSPLHF
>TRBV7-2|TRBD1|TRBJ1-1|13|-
TGTGCCAGCAAGGACAGGGGGGTCACTGAAGCTTTCTTT
CASKDRGVTEAFF
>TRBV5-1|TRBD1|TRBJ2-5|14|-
TGCGCCAGCAGCTTGTTAGGGGGCGAGGAGACCCAGTACTTC
CASSLLGGEETQYF
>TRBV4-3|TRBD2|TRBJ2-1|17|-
TGCGCCAGCAGCCAAGACAGGGAACTAGCGGCCTACAATGAGCAGTTCTTC
CASSQDRELAAYNEQFF
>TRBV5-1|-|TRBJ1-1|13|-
TGCGCCAGCAGCTCAACCCCGGGGGCTGAAGCTTTCTTT
CASSSTPGAEAFF
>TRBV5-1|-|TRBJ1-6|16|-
TGCGCCAGCAGCCGGGGAGATTGGTCCTATAATTCACCCCTCCACTTT
CASSRGDWSYNSPLHF
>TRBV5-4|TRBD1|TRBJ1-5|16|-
TGTGCCAGCAGCTTAAATAGGACAGGCTTAAATCAGCCCCAGCATTTT
CASSLNRTGLNQPQHF
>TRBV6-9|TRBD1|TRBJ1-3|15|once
TGTGCCAGCAGTTCATCCCGGGACAGCGGAAACACCATATATTTT
CASSSSRDSGNTIYF
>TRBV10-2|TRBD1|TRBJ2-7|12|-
TGCGCCACGAGCAGGGACAGCTACGAGCAGTACTTC
CATSRDSYEQYF
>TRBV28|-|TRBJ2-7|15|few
TGTGCCAGCAGTTCGGCGGGCAGTTGGGACTACGAGCAGTACTTC
CASSSAGSWDYEQYF
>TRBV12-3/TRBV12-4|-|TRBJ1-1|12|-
TGTGCCAGCAGTTTAAACAGAGCAGAAGCTTTCTTT
CASSLNRAEAFF
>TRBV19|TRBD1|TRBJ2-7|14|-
TGTGCCAGTAGCCTACAGGGGGCAAGTCGCGAGCAGTACTTC
CASSLQGASREQYF
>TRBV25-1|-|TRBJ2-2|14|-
TGTGCCAGCAGTGAGCAGGGGTACACCGGGGAGCTGTTTTTT
CASSEQGYTGELFF
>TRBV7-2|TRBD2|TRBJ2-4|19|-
TGTGCCGGACAACCGGGACTAGCGGGTATGATACTAGCCAAAAACATTCAGTACTTC
CAGQPGLAGMILAKNIQYF
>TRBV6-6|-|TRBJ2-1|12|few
TGTGCCAGCAGCGAGGGCTACAATGAGCAGTTCTTC
CASSEGYNEQFF
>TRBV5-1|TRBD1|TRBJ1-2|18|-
TGCGCCAGCAGCTTGCGTTCCCTGGCAGGGGGTGTCTCCTATGGCTACACCTTC
CASSLRSLAGGVSYGYTF
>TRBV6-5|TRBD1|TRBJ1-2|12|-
TGTGCCAGCAGTTCCGGGACAGATGGCTACACCTTC
CASSSGTDGYTF
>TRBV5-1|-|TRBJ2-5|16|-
TGCGCCAGCAGCTTGTTGGACATCCCGGCTCAAGAGACCCAGTACTTC
CASSLLDIPAQETQYF
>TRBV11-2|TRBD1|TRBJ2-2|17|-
TGTGCCAGCAGCTTGGGACAGGGGATCGGTAACACCGGGGAGCTGTTTTTT
CASSLGQGIGNTGELFF
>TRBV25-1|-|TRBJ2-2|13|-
TGTGCCAGCAGTGCCCGAGGGACCGGGGAGCTGTTTTTT
CASSARGTGELFF
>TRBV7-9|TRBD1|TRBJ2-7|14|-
TGTGCCACCGCCCCCAACAGGGGTACCTACGAGCAGTACTTC
CATAPNRGTYEQYF
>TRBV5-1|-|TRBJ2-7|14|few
TGCGCCAGCAGCTTGGCCTCGAGTACCTACGAGCAGTACTTC
CASSLASSTYEQYF
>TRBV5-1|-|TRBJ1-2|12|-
TGCGCCAGCAGCTGGGCAGGATATGGCTACACCTTC
CASSWAGYGYTF
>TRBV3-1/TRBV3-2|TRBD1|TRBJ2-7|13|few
TGTGCCAGCAGTTTGGGACAGGCCGGCGAGCAGTACTTC
CASSLGQAGEQYF
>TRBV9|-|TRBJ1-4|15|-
TGTGCCAGCAGCGTCGCGGTAGGGGGTGGTGAAAAACTGTTTTTT
CASSVAVGGGEKLFF